This passage covers 25 T cell receptor beta chains from one sample sequenced in a study of cytomegalovirus exposure and HLA in healthy donors. It was with 60 Vbeta and 13 Jbeta primers that the PCR ran. Profiling relied on immunoSEQ multiplex PCR, and the TCRdb table lists in-frame clones only, not all of them. The data show nearly 100,000 clones, less than 10% seen once. Source material: PBMCs. The receptor source for this set is a man between 45 and 60 years old in good health and CMV-seropositive.

V usage is TRBV14 and J usage is TRBJ2-5; no clear D. CDR3 length: 13 residues. Germline CDR1 is SGHDN and CDR2 is FVKESK. V was trimmed by 4 bases and J by 2 bases, leaving 8 bases between them. This CDR3 reads CASSRLRQETQYF. The CDR3 DNA sequence: TGTGCCAGCAGCCGGCTCAGGCAAGAGACCCAGTACTTC.

This clone was seen once. This chain links TRBV18 with TRBJ2-1; no reliable D call. The CDR3 covers 11 residues. Germline CDR1 and CDR2: KGHSH and LQKENI. With 3 bases removed from V and 10 bases from J, the gap between germline ends came to 7 bases. CDR3 region: CASSPQIEQFF. CDR3 coding DNA: TGTGCCAGCTCACCCCAGATCGAGCAGTTCTTC.

In this sample, this clone turned up a few times. The chain has TRBV5-6 and TRBJ1-1; tentative D call: TRBD1 (5 bases). Germline V gives CDR1 SGHDT, CDR2 YYEEEE. Trimming shortened V by 5 bases and J by 1 base, and 12 bases separated the two germline ends. The CDR3 totals 14 residues. The CDR3 nucleotides read TGTGCCAGCAGACGTGCCGGGGGGAACACTGAAGCTTTCTTT. Encoded protein: CASRRAGGNTEAFF.

This chain joins TRBV9 and TRBJ2-1, with a weak D call TRBD2 (6 bases). The V end lost 0 bases, the J end lost 15 bases, and 19 bases lay between the germline ends. Germline V gives CDR1 SGDLS, CDR2 YYNGEE. The CDR3 length is 14 residues. The CDR3 sequence: CASSVEPGVPRTFF. CDR3 DNA: TGTGCCAGCAGCGTAGAACCGGGAGTCCCGCGGACGTTCTTC.

This rearrangement joins TRBV6-5 to TRBJ2-5; D unclear. V was clipped by 5 bases and J by 5 bases, with 15 bases between them. Germline loops: CDR1 MNHEY, CDR2 SVGAGI. The CDR3 has 14 amino acids. The CDR3 region has the DNA TGTGCCAGCAGTCGCGGTTCGGTCGAGGAGACCCAGTACTTC. This gives the protein CASSRGSVEETQYF.

This clone was counted only a few times. The chain recombines TRBV19 with TRBJ1-2; D ambiguous. V lost 1 base and J 8 bases, leaving 20 bases between the germline ends. Germline CDR1 LNHDA, CDR2 SQIVND (reference sequence). CDR3 size: 16 residues. The CDR3 here is CASSIVDLGRSRGYTF. CDR3 nucleotides: TGTGCCAGTAGTATAGTTGACCTGGGGAGGAGTCGCGGCTACACCTTC. Drawing the rest from reference TRBV19 and TRBJ1-2, the complete variable domain is DGGITQSPKYLFRKEGQNVTLSCEQNLNHDAMYWYRQDPGQGLRLIYYSQIVNDFQKGDIAEGYSVSREKKESFPLTVTSAQKNPTAFYLCASSIVDLGRSRGYTFGSGTRLTVV.

This clone was observed a few times. V usage is TRBV7-9 and J usage is TRBJ2-7, with TRBD2 matching 12 bases. Trimming took 5 bases from V and 3 from J; bases not matched to a gene: 2. Germline values: CDR1 SEHNR, CDR2 FQNEAQ (reference sequence). This CDR3 region has 14 residues. CDR3 DNA: TGTGCCAGCAGCCAGACTAGCGGGAGCTACGAGCAGTACTTC. This gives the protein CASSQTSGSYEQYF.

The chain uses TRBV27 and TRBJ2-1; tentative D call: TRBD2 (6 bases). This CDR3 has 14 amino acids. Germline V gives CDR1 MNHEY, CDR2 SMNVEV (reference sequence). Deletions cut 6 bases from V and 7 bases from J, with 16 bases between. The CDR3 DNA sequence: TGTGCCAGCAGACTCGCCGGGACTCCGAATGAGCAGTTCTTC. It yields the protein CASRLAGTPNEQFF.

The chain combines TRBV19 with TRBJ2-7; 9 bases align to TRBD1. V shed 6 bases and J 4 bases; nucleotides not matched to a gene: 7. Germline CDR1 reads LNHDA; CDR2 reads SQIVND (reference sequence). This CDR3 is built from 14 residues. The chain's CDR3 is CASRPGQGLYEQYF. The CDR3 DNA reads as TGTGCCAGTAGACCGGGACAGGGCCTATACGAGCAGTACTTC.

The sample holds a few counts of this clone. The chain has TRBV25-1 and TRBJ2-2, with D perhaps TRBD1 (6 bases). The CDR3 contains 14 residues. V lost 6 bases and J 4 bases, leaving 12 bases between the germline ends. In germline, CDR1 is MGHDK, CDR2 SYGVNS. The CDR3 loop reads CASSETGVTGELFF. The CDR3, as DNA: TGTGCCAGCAGCGAGACAGGCGTCACCGGGGAGCTGTTTTTT.

This sequence joins TRBV10-3 and TRBJ1-2; TRBD1 matches at 8 bases. Looked up from germline, CDR1 is ENHRY and CDR2 is SYGVKD. Germline trimming cut 6 bases from V and 1 base from J; bases unmatched to any gene: 1. The CDR3 spans 13 residues. This chain's CDR3 is CAIRGQVNYGYTF. CDR3 sequence (DNA): TGTGCCATCAGGGGACAGGTTAACTATGGCTACACCTTC.

This clone has only a few counts. V is TRBV29-1 and J is TRBJ2-6, with D uncertain. The CDR3 runs to 14 residues. V lost 4 bases and J 0 bases, leaving 7 bases between the germline ends. Germline V gene data show CDR1 as SQVTM and CDR2 as ANQGSEA. As DNA, the CDR3 is TGCAGCGTTGGCGGTGGCTCTGGGGCCAACGTCCTGACTTTC. Translation gives CSVGGGSGANVLTF. Full variable domain (remainder filled in from reference TRBV29-1 and TRBJ2-6): SAVISQKPSRDICQRGTSLTIQCQVDSQVTMMFWYRQQPGQSLTLIATANQGSEATYESGFVIDKFPISRPNLTFSTLTVSNMSPEDSSIYLCSVGGGSGANVLTFGAGSRLTVL.

This chain uses TRBV28 with TRBJ2-1; maybe TRBD2 (7 bases). V was trimmed by 10 bases and J by 4 bases, leaving 14 bases between them. This CDR3 has 13 residues. Germline assignment: CDR1 MDHEN and CDR2 SYDVKM. The CDR3 loop reads CATSRGGYNEQFF. CDR3 nucleotide sequence: TGTGCCACCTCAAGGGGGGGTTACAATGAGCAGTTCTTC. Full variable domain (rest looked up from reference TRBV28 and TRBJ2-1): DVKVTQSSRYLVKRTGEKVFLECVQDMDHENMFWYRQDPGLGLRLIYFSYDVKMKEKGDIPEGYSVSREKKERFSLILESASTNQTSMYLCATSRGGYNEQFFGPGTRLTVL.

This clone was detected a few times. This chain joins TRBV27 and TRBJ2-7; D call uncertain. V dropped 1 base and J dropped 0 bases, with 10 bases sitting between them. Germline-derived CDR1 and CDR2 are MNHEY and SMNVEV (reference sequence). The CDR3 is 15 residues long. CDR3: CASSLYPWSSYEQYF. CDR3 bases: TGTGCCAGCAGTTTATATCCCTGGAGCTCCTACGAGCAGTACTTC.

The V call is TRBV5-5, the J call TRBJ1-2, with 9 bases fitting TRBD1. In germline, CDR1 is SGHKS, CDR2 YYEKEE (reference sequence). V trimming: 4 bases; J trimming: 4 bases; junction bases outside the gene matches: 5. The CDR3 runs 14 residues. This CDR3 reads CASSAGTGSYGYTF. CDR3 sequence (DNA): TGTGCCAGCAGCGCCGGGACAGGGTCCTATGGCTACACCTTC.

This clone was counted only a few times. The gene calls are TRBV19 and TRBJ2-4; D possibly corresponds to TRBD1 (6 bases). The V end was cut by 4 bases, the J end by 6 bases, with 10 bases between. Germline V gives CDR1 LNHDA, CDR2 SQIVND (reference sequence). There are 13 residues in the CDR3. This CDR3 is CASSKQGGNIQYF. CDR3 bases: TGTGCCAGTAGTAAACAGGGTGGAAACATTCAGTACTTC.

There are a few counts of this clone. This chain joins TRBV19 and TRBJ2-1, with TRBD2 matching 7 bases. V lost 4 bases and J lost 4; bases outside the gene matches: 10. This CDR3 region has 16 residues. Germline CDR1 LNHDA, CDR2 SQIVND (reference sequence). The CDR3 region is CASSRADSGLYNEQFF. In DNA, the CDR3 is TGTGCCAGTAGTAGGGCCGATAGCGGGTTGTACAATGAGCAGTTCTTC.

This clone has only a few counts. This chain connects TRBV7-9 to TRBJ1-1, with D hard to call. V shed 5 bases and J shed 5 bases, with 9 bases lying between them. The length of the CDR3 is 12 residues. CDR1 and CDR2 (germline): SEHNR, FQNEAQ (reference sequence). This CDR3 reads CASSPLATEAFF. Written as DNA, the CDR3 is TGTGCCAGCAGCCCGCTGGCTACTGAAGCTTTCTTT.

There are a few counts of this clone. The chain joins TRBV28 to TRBJ2-7; no clear D gene. CDR3 length: 16 residues. Trimming removed 2 bases from V and 2 bases from J, with 16 bases in between. The germline V gene has CDR1 MDHEN and CDR2 SYDVKM. The CDR3: CASSLRLLSGTYEQYF. CDR3 bases: TGTGCCAGCAGTTTAAGACTCCTATCCGGAACCTACGAGCAGTACTTC.

V and J are TRBV7-9 and TRBJ2-1, with D possibly matching TRBD2 (7 bases). Germline V gives CDR1 SEHNR, CDR2 FQNEAQ (reference sequence). V lost 2 bases and J 12 bases, leaving 17 bases between the germline ends. The length of the CDR3 is 14 residues. The CDR3 DNA follows: TGTGCCAGCAGCTTAATGCGGGGGCCGGGGGGGCAGTTCTTC. Encoded protein: CASSLMRGPGGQFF. Filled out from reference TRBV7-9 and TRBJ2-1, the complete variable domain reads DTGVSQNPRHKITKRGQNVTFRCDPISEHNRLYWYRQTLGQGPEFLTYFQNEAQLEKSRLLSDRFSAERPKGSFSTLEIQRTEQGDSAMYLCASSLMRGPGGQFFGPGTRLTVL.

This sequence joins TRBV5-5 and TRBJ1-1, with unresolved D. Germline-derived CDR1 and CDR2 are SGHKS and YYEKEE (reference sequence). CDR3 length: 14 amino acids. Trimming pared 2 bases from V and 4 bases from J, leaving 12 bases between. This chain's CDR3 is CASSFQVMGTEAFF. CDR3 bases: TGTGCCAGCAGCTTTCAGGTTATGGGCACTGAAGCTTTCTTT. The complete variable domain, with remaining parts taken from reference TRBV5-5 and TRBJ1-1, reads DAGVTQSPTHLIKTRGQQVTLRCSPISGHKSVSWYQQVLGQGPQFIFQYYEKEERGRGNFPDRFSARQFPNYSSELNVNALLLGDSALYLCASSFQVMGTEAFFGQGTRLTVV.

Comments on this clone: Other nucleotide sequences from this sample produce the same CDR3. The chain joins TRBV6-1 to TRBJ1-5, with 7 bases that match TRBD1. V lost 4 bases and J lost 2; bases outside the gene matches: 8. This CDR3 contains 16 residues. CDR1 MNHNS and CDR2 SASEGT come from the germline V gene. The CDR3 DNA is TGTGCCAGCAGTGCCCCAGGGGGAATAGGCAATCAGCCCCAGCATTTT. Its protein product is CASSAPGGIGNQPQHF.

This clone came up a few times. The J gene is TRBJ1-1, the V gene TRBV2; unclear D gene. CDR1 and CDR2 (germline): SNHLY, FYNNEI. V was clipped by 0 bases and J by 7 bases, with 12 bases between them. This CDR3 is 14 amino acids long. CDR3 nucleotide sequence: TGTGCCAGCAGTGAAGCGTGGGAGAGGGATGAAGCTTTCTTT. It yields the protein CASSEAWERDEAFF.

V is TRBV7-3 and J is TRBJ2-6, with a weak D call TRBD1 (6 bases). CDR3 length: 16 residues. The V end lost 1 base, the J end lost 1 base, and 8 bases lay between the germline ends. Germline assignment: CDR1 SGHTA and CDR2 FQGTGA. CDR3 in amino acids: CASSLSTGSGANVLTF. The CDR3 DNA reads as TGTGCCAGCAGCTTAAGTACAGGGTCTGGGGCCAACGTCCTGACTTTC.

This clone came up a few times. The gene calls are TRBV29-1 and TRBJ2-1; no reliable D call. This CDR3 region has 12 residues. Germline-derived CDR1 and CDR2 are SQVTM and ANQGSEA. Trimming stripped 6 bases from V and 9 bases from J, with 15 bases between. This CDR3 reads CSVTITLPEQFF. The CDR3 DNA reads as TGCAGCGTGACAATAACCCTCCCTGAGCAGTTCTTC.